The source of this T cell receptor (beta chain) is a study of human T cells and chemical hapten exposure. Study-level background: Once 0.01% DPC had been applied to the upper back by patch test, readings were taken at 6 days. Whole-study findings and limits: Healthy individuals' immune responses may differ from those of donors, who had alopecia. Patch test scores rose with PT1 expanded TCR counts, a positive correlation. Relative to control repertoires, expanded TCRs gave rise to significantly more large CDR3 similarity clusters.

To note about this clonotype: The antigen remains undetermined.

The time point was: patch test 2, 6 weeks after DPC sensitization. Treatment defined: therapeutic diphenylcyclopropenone sensitization with weekly scalp DPC. Germline trimming cut 0 bases from V and 5 bases from J; bases unmatched to any gene: 9. There are 16 residues in the CDR3. Germline CDR1 SGHRS, CDR2 YFSETQ. Each CDR3 protein gets one entry after TCRdb re-called the RACE reads with MiXCR. This table holds 100,000 or so distinct CDR3 sequences, 9.3% found once. The chain recombines TRBV5-1 with TRBJ1-1; 8 bases align to TRBD1. This specimen was whole blood, taken in connection with sensitization to the hapten diphenylcyclopropenone (DPC). This TCR came from a woman between 35 and 50 years old with alopecia areata. Some clones in this sample may be carry-over from other donors' samples. The CDR3 DNA sequence: TGCGCCAGCAGCTTGGCAGGGGGCGGAGTGTTGACTGAAGCTTTCTTT. Encoded protein: CASSLAGGGVLTEAFF.